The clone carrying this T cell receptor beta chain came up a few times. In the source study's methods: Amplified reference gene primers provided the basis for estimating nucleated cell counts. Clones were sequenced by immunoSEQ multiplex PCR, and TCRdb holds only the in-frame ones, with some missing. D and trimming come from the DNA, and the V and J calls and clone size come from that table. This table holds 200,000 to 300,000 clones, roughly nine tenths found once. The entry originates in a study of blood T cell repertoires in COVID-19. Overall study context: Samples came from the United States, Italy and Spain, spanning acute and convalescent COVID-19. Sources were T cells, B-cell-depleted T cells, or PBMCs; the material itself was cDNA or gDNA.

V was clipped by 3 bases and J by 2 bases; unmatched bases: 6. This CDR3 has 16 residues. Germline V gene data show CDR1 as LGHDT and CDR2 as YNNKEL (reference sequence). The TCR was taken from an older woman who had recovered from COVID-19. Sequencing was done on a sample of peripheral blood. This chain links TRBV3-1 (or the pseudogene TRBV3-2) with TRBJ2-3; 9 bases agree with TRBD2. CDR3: CASSQDSGGDTDTQYF. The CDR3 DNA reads TGTGCCAGCAGCCAGGATAGCGGGGGAGACACAGATACGCAGTATTTT.